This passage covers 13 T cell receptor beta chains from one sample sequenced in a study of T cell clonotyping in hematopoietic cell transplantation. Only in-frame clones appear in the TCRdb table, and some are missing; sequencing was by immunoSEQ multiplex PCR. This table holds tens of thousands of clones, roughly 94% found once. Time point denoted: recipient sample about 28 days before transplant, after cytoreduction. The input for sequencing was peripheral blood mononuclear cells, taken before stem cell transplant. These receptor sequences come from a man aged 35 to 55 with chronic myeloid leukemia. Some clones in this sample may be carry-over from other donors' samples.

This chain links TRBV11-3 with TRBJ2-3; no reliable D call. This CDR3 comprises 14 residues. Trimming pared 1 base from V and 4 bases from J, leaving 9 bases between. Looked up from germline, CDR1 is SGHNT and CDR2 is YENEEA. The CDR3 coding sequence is TGTGCCAGCAGCTTAGGCCTTGAAGCAGATACGCAGTATTTT. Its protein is CASSLGLEADTQYF.

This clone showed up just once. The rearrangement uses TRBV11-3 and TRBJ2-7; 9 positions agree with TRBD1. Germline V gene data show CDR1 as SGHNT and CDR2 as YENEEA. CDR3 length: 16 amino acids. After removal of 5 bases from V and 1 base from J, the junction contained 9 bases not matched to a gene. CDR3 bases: TGTGCCAGCAGCCCAGGGGGACAGGGACCATCCTACGAGCAGTACTTC. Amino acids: CASSPGGQGPSYEQYF.

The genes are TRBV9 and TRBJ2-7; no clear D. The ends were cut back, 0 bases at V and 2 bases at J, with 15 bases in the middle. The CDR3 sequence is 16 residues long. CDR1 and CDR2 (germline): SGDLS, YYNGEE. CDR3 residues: CASSVDGYSAPYEQYF. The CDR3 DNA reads TGTGCCAGCAGCGTAGATGGCTATAGTGCACCCTACGAGCAGTACTTC.

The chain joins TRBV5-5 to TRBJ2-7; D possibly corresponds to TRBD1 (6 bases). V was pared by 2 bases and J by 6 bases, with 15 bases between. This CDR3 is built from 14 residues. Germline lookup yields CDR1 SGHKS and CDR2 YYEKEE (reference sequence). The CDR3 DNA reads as TGTGCCAGCAGCTTCCTAGGGGGTCGGGGCGAGCAGTACTTC. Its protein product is CASSFLGGRGEQYF.

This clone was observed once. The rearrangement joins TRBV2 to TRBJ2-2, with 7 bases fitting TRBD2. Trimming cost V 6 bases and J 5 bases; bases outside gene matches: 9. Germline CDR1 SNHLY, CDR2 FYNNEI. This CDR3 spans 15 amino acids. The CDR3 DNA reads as TGTGCCAGCAGGGGACTAATGGGGGGAACCGGGGAGCTGTTTTTT. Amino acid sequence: CASRGLMGGTGELFF. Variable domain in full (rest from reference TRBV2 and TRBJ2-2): EPEVTQTPSHQVTQMGQEVILRCVPISNHLYFYWYRQILGQKVEFLVSFYNNEISEKSEIFDDQFSVERPDGSNFTLKIRSTKLEDSAMYFCASRGLMGGTGELFFGEGSRLTVL.

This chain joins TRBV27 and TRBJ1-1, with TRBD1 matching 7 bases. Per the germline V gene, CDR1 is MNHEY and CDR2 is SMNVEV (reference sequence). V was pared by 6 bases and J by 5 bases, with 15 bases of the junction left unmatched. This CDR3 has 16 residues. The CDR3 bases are TGTGCCAGCAGCGAAACCCGGACAGGCCTGGGGACTGAAGCTTTCTTT. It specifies CASSETRTGLGTEAFF.

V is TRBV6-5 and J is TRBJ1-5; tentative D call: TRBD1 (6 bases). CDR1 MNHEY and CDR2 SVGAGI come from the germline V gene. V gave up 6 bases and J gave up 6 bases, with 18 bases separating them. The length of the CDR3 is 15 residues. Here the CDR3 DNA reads TGTGCCAGCAGCCCGGTGGGGGCAGGCGGTCAGCCCCAGCATTTT. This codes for CASSPVGAGGQPQHF.

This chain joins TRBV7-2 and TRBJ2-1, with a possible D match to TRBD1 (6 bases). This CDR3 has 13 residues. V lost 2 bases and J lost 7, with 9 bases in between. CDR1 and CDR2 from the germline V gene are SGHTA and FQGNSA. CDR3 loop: CASSLNRENEQFF. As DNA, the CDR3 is TGTGCCAGCAGCTTAAACAGGGAGAATGAGCAGTTCTTC.

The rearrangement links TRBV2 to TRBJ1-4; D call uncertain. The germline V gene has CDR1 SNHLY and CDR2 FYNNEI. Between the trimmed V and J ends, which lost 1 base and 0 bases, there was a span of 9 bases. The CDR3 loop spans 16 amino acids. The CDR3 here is CASSEGVSPTNEKLFF. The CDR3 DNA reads TGTGCCAGCAGTGAAGGAGTATCTCCAACTAATGAAAAACTGTTTTTT.

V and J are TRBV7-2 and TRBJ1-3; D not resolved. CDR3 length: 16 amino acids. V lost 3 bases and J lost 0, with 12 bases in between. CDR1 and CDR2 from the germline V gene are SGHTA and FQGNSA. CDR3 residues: CASSLNSGFSGNTIYF. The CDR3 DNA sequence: TGTGCCAGCAGCTTGAACAGTGGATTCTCTGGAAACACCATATATTTT.

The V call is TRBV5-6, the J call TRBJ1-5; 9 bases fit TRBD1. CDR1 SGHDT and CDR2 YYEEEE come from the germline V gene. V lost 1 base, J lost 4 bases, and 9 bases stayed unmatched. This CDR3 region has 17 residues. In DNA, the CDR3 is TGTGCCAGCAGCTTGCGGGACAGGGCATATCGGAATCAGCCCCAGCATTTT. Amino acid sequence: CASSLRDRAYRNQPQHF.

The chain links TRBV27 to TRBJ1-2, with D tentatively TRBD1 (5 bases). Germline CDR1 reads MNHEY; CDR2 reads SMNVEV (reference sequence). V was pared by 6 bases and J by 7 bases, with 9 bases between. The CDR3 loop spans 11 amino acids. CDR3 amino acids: CASRGGIGYTF. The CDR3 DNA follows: TGTGCCAGCAGGGGGGGAATTGGCTACACCTTC.

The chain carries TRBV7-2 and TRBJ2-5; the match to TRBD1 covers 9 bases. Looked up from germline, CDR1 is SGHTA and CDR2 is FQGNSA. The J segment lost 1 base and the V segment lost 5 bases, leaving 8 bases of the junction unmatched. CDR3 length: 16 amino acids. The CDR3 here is CASSPWGTGRQETQYF. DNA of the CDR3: TGTGCCAGCAGCCCATGGGGGACAGGGCGCCAAGAGACCCAGTACTTC.